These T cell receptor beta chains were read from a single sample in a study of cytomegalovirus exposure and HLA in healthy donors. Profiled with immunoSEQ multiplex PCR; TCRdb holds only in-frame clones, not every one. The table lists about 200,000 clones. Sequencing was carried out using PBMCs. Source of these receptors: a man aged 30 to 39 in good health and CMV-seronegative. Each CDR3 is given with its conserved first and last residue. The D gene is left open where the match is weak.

cdr3_nt: TGCGCCAGCAGCTCACCCCGGGACACAAAGACGACCACTGAAGCTTTCTTT
cdr3_aa: CASSSPRDTKTTTEAFF
j_call: TRBJ1-1
d_call: NA
v_call: TRBV5-1

cdr3_nt: TGCGCCAGCAGCCAGGGGATAGCGGGGGAGACCTACGAGCAGTACTTC
cdr3_aa: CASSQGIAGETYEQYF
j_call: TRBJ2-7
d_call: TRBD2
v_call: TRBV4-1

cdr3_nt: TGTGCCAGCAGACCCGACAGGACTTACACAGATATGCAGTATTTT
cdr3_aa: CASRPDRTYTDMQYF
j_call: TRBJ2-3
d_call: NA
v_call: TRBV6-6

cdr3_nt: TGTGCCATCAGGGGGACAGGGCACTACGAGCAGTACTTC
cdr3_aa: CAIRGTGHYEQYF
j_call: TRBJ2-7
d_call: TRBD1
v_call: TRBV10-3

cdr3_nt: TGTGCCAGCTCCCCGGGACTTGGTCGGGAAAAACTGTTTTTT
cdr3_aa: CASSPGLGREKLFF
j_call: TRBJ1-4
d_call: NA
v_call: TRBV18

cdr3_nt: TGTGCCAGCAGCTTAGTGGCTGGACAGGTCTACGAGCAGTACTTC
cdr3_aa: CASSLVAGQVYEQYF
j_call: TRBJ2-7
d_call: TRBD1
v_call: TRBV7-9

cdr3_nt: TGCAGCGTTGACCAGACTAGCGGGAGAGGCAATGAGCAGTTCTTC
cdr3_aa: CSVDQTSGRGNEQFF
j_call: TRBJ2-1
d_call: TRBD2
v_call: TRBV29-1

cdr3_nt: TGTGCCAGCAGCTTACTCCCCGGGACAGGGGACTTTAACTATGGCTACACCTTC
cdr3_aa: CASSLLPGTGDFNYGYTF
j_call: TRBJ1-2
d_call: TRBD1
v_call: TRBV7-2

cdr3_nt: TGTGCCAGCAGCCCAAGGGGACAGATCATGAACACTGAAGCTTTCTTT
cdr3_aa: CASSPRGQIMNTEAFF
j_call: TRBJ1-1
d_call: TRBD1
v_call: TRBV5-6

cdr3_nt: TGTGCCAGCAGCTTAGCGCTTCTACAGGGGAATCAGCCCCAGCATTTT
cdr3_aa: CASSLALLQGNQPQHF
j_call: TRBJ1-5
d_call: TRBD1
v_call: TRBV7-2

cdr3_nt: TGCGCCAGCAGCCAAGATGGCAGGGGGTCCTACAATGAGCAGTTCTTC
cdr3_aa: CASSQDGRGSYNEQFF
j_call: TRBJ2-1
d_call: TRBD1
v_call: TRBV4-1

cdr3_nt: TGTGCCCAGAGGGGCAGGGGGCAGGGAAACACCATATATTTT
cdr3_aa: CAQRGRGQGNTIYF
j_call: TRBJ1-3
d_call: TRBD1
v_call: TRBV30

cdr3_nt: TGTGCCAGCATCGACGGAGTGGAGACAGATACGCAGTATTTT
cdr3_aa: CASIDGVETDTQYF
j_call: TRBJ2-3
d_call: NA
v_call: TRBV2

cdr3_nt: TGTGCCAGCAGTTACTCTACCGGACTAGCCAAAAACATTCAGTACTTC
cdr3_aa: CASSYSTGLAKNIQYF
j_call: TRBJ2-4
d_call: NA
v_call: TRBV6-5

cdr3_nt: TGTGCCAGCAGTTTATGGGGGCTCAATAATCAGCCCCAGCATTTT
cdr3_aa: CASSLWGLNNQPQHF
j_call: TRBJ1-5
d_call: NA
v_call: TRBV28

cdr3_nt: TGTGCCAGTAGTGAGGGGGTCCCCTATAGCAATCAGCCCCAGCATTTT
cdr3_aa: CASSEGVPYSNQPQHF
j_call: TRBJ1-5
d_call: NA
v_call: TRBV19

cdr3_nt: TGTGCCAGCAGTGCTTCGACAGGGGGCTATGGCTACACCTTC
cdr3_aa: CASSASTGGYGYTF
j_call: TRBJ1-2
d_call: TRBD1
v_call: TRBV27

cdr3_nt: TGCAGCGTTGAACGAGGGGCAGGGGGCTACGAGCAGTACTTC
cdr3_aa: CSVERGAGGYEQYF
j_call: TRBJ2-7
d_call: TRBD1
v_call: TRBV29-1

cdr3_nt: TGTGCCAGCAGTGCAGGCTTCGGACTACCCGGACCAGATACGCAGTATTTT
cdr3_aa: CASSAGFGLPGPDTQYF
j_call: TRBJ2-3
d_call: NA
v_call: TRBV9

cdr3_nt: TGCGCCAGCAGCTTGGAGCCGACGGGAGCTGGCAATGAGCAGTTCTTC
cdr3_aa: CASSLEPTGAGNEQFF
j_call: TRBJ2-1
d_call: NA
v_call: TRBV5-1

cdr3_nt: TGCGCCAGCAGCAGTTCCCCCCCAGGGGGGTCCTACGAGCAGTACTTC
cdr3_aa: CASSSSPPGGSYEQYF
j_call: TRBJ2-7
d_call: NA
v_call: TRBV5-1

cdr3_nt: TGTGCCAGCACCACCTTGGGACAGGGGGCGGGTGGGGATCAGCCCCAGCATTTT
cdr3_aa: CASTTLGQGAGGDQPQHF
j_call: TRBJ1-5
d_call: TRBD1
v_call: TRBV5-8

cdr3_nt: TGTGCCAGTAGTAGGGACACCGTATTCCTCTCCTACGAGCAGTACTTC
cdr3_aa: CASSRDTVFLSYEQYF
j_call: TRBJ2-7
d_call: NA
v_call: TRBV19

cdr3_nt: TGTGCCAGCCAGGGGATCCCGGGACAGGACTCCTACGAGCAGTACTTC
cdr3_aa: CASQGIPGQDSYEQYF
j_call: TRBJ2-7
d_call: TRBD1
v_call: TRBV18

cdr3_nt: TGCGCCAGCAGCTCTGTCCTATCCTACAATGAGCAGTTCTTC
cdr3_aa: CASSSVLSYNEQFF
j_call: TRBJ2-1
d_call: NA
v_call: TRBV5-1

cdr3_nt: TGTGCCAGCAGCGTAGACTTTAGCGGGGGGCGTAAGCAGTACTTC
cdr3_aa: CASSVDFSGGRKQYF
j_call: TRBJ2-7
d_call: TRBD2
v_call: TRBV9

cdr3_nt: TGTGCCAGCAGTATATCTAGCGGGGTCCGCACAGATACGCAGTATTTT
cdr3_aa: CASSISSGVRTDTQYF
j_call: TRBJ2-3
d_call: TRBD2
v_call: TRBV28

cdr3_nt: TGTGCCAGCAGCGGAGGGTTACACAGCAATCAGCCCCAGCATTTT
cdr3_aa: CASSGGLHSNQPQHF
j_call: TRBJ1-5
d_call: NA
v_call: TRBV9

cdr3_nt: TGTGCCAGCAGCTACGGGACAGGGGGCCCCTACGAGCAGTACTTC
cdr3_aa: CASSYGTGGPYEQYF
j_call: TRBJ2-7
d_call: TRBD1
v_call: TRBV2

cdr3_nt: TGCGCCAGCAGCTTGGTCATTGGACAGGGCCACGAGCAGTACTTC
cdr3_aa: CASSLVIGQGHEQYF
j_call: TRBJ2-7
d_call: TRBD1
v_call: TRBV5-1

cdr3_nt: TGTGCCTGGAACGCGGGTAACTATGGCTACACCTTC
cdr3_aa: CAWNAGNYGYTF
j_call: TRBJ1-2
d_call: NA
v_call: TRBV30

cdr3_nt: TGTGCCAGCAGCTTTAATAGCAATCAGCCCCAGCATTTT
cdr3_aa: CASSFNSNQPQHF
j_call: TRBJ1-5
d_call: NA
v_call: TRBV7-2

cdr3_nt: TGTGCCAGCTTAGGGGGGGCCTATGGCTACACCTTC
cdr3_aa: CASLGGAYGYTF
j_call: TRBJ1-2
d_call: NA
v_call: TRBV6-6